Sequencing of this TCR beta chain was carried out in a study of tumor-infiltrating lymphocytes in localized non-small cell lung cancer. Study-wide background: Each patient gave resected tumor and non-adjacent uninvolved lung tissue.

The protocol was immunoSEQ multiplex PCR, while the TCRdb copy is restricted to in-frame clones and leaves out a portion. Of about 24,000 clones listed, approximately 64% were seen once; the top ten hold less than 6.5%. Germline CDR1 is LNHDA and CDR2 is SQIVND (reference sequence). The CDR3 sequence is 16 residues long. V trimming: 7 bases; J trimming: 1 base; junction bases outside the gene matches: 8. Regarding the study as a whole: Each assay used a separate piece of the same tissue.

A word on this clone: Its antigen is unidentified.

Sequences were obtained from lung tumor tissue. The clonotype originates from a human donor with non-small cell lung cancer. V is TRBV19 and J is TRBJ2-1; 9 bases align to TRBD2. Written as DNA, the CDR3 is TGTGCCAGTACCCCCAAAGCGGGAGGATCCTACAATGAGCAGTTCTTC. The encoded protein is CASTPKAGGSYNEQFF.